This is a list of T cell receptor beta chains from one sample in a study of shared clonotypes between healthy human individuals. The method was immunoSEQ multiplex PCR; TCRdb's version includes in-frame clones alone and lacks a portion of them. The profile shows roughly 1,100,000 clones, around four fifths of them singletons. The sample taken for sequencing was memory CD4+ T cells sorted from blood. The receptors stem from a man between 18 and 35 years old in good health. CDR3s include the opening cysteine and the closing phenylalanine or tryptophan.

>TRBJ1-3|TRBV7-2
CASSLAGGSGNTIYF
>TRBJ2-2|TRBV14
CASSTTGILGGDGELFF
>TRBJ2-5|TRBV29-1
CSVQSFEAGTQYF
>TRBJ1-4|TRBV5-1
CASSVQGRDEKLFF
>TRBJ2-7|TRBV11-2
CASSLDPGTRGTYEQYF
>TRBJ2-3|TRBV29-1
CSVVRGTGNTQYF
>TRBJ1-1|TRBV5-1
CASSTAGHTEAFF
>TRBJ2-7|TRBV20-1
CSGTVGEPF
>TRBJ2-1|TRBV4-2
CASSQERNEQFF
>TRBJ2-1|TRBV19
CASSTDSSSYNEQFF
>TRBJ2-7|TRBV5-8
CASSFNPGQGAREQYF
>TRBJ2-5|TRBV7-9
CASSSGQGQETQYF
>TRBJ2-5|TRBV6-1
CASSKGSTGPETQYF
>TRBJ2-5|TRBV7-2
CASSLAGTQPRRQETQYF
>TRBJ2-2|TRBV10-3
CAIRPGTGNTGELFF
>TRBJ1-1|TRBV18
CASSPLGNTEAFF
>TRBJ2-5|TRBV29-1
CSVLPGGVGETQYF
>TRBJ1-2|TRBV5-1
CASSSLDRNYGYTF
>TRBJ2-7|TRBV6-5
CASSYGLADSTYEQYF
>TRBJ2-7|TRBV19
CASSSGETYEQYF
>TRBJ1-5|TRBV29-1
CSVEGGGSQPQHF
>TRBJ2-2|TRBV9
CASSAKVGNGELFF
>TRBJ1-1|TRBV28
CASSLYGREAFF
>TRBJ2-2|TRBV11-2
CASSSHAGELFF
>TRBJ2-1|TRBV28
CASSSGLAGELGNEQFF
>TRBJ2-5|TRBV5-4
CASSLGGGYQETQYF
>TRBJ2-2|TRBV6-5
CASSYSPGVGTGELFF
>TRBJ2-1|TRBV10-3
CAISGRAQVGYNEQFF
>TRBJ1-5|TRBV28
CASSAGGGNQPQHF
>TRBJ1-1|TRBV19
CASSFTGNTEAFF
>TRBJ1-2|TRBV5-6
CASSYTGTPYGYTF
>TRBJ1-6|TRBV6-1
CASSEVGGGVSPLHF
>TRBJ1-3|TRBV5-1
CASSSEGAPSNTIYF
>TRBJ2-1|TRBV5-1
CASSRAGATFNEQFF
>TRBJ2-3|TRBV6-5
CASNSPTNTQYF
>TRBJ1-4|TRBV5-1
CASKPSGGRNEKLFF
>TRBJ2-3|TRBV30
CAWSAGAPDTQYF
>TRBJ2-7|TRBV29-1
CSVEELRGEQYF
>TRBJ2-5|TRBV5-6
CASSSWGRPGETQYF
>TRBJ2-7|TRBV1
CTSSQDTCLAGGPGTYF